These T cell receptor beta chains were read from a single sample in a study of human T cells and chemical hapten exposure. Each CDR3 protein gets one entry after TCRdb re-called the RACE reads with MiXCR. The sample gives 150,000 to 200,000 distinct CDR3 sequences, about 27% of which show up once; around 2.3% is in the top ten. This specimen consisted of whole blood, obtained in connection with sensitization to the hapten diphenylcyclopropenone (DPC). Receptors were obtained from a woman aged 18-29 years with alopecia areata. Some clones in this sample may be carry-over from other donors' samples. The CDR3 runs from the conserved cysteine through the conserved F or W. D genes are given only for firm matches. Clone size is stated in some rows and not others, as once, few, many or a class when expanded.

size,V,J,D,DNA,CDR3
few,TRBV4-1,TRBJ1-1,TRBD1,TGCGCCAGCAGGAGACAGGGGGGCACTGAAGCTTTCTTT,CASRRQGGTEAFF
few,TRBV4-1,TRBJ1-2,.,TGCGCCAGCAGCCAATTCAGGGAGGGAGGCTATGGCTACACCTTC,CASSQFREGGYGYTF
.,TRBV29-1,TRBJ1-3,TRBD1,TGCAGCGTTGCCAGGACAGGGGCTGGAAACACCATATATTTT,CSVARTGAGNTIYF
many,TRBV29-1,TRBJ2-7,.,TGCAGCGGGAAGGACAGTTACTCCTACGAGCAGTACTTC,CSGKDSYSYEQYF
.,TRBV5-4,TRBJ2-7,.,TGTGCCAGCAGCTTGGACAGGGCCACCTACGAGCAGTACTTC,CASSLDRATYEQYF
many,TRBV7-2,TRBJ2-7,.,TGTGCCAGCAGCCGCCCCTCCACCTACGAGCAGTACTTC,CASSRPSTYEQYF
few,TRBV29-1,TRBJ2-5,TRBD1,TGCAGCGGGTACAGGGGGGAAGAGACCCAGTACTTC,CSGYRGEETQYF
.,TRBV3-1,TRBJ2-7,.,TGTGCCAGCAGCCCGACTTGGGGGCTAGGCCACGAGCAGTACTTC,CASSPTWGLGHEQYF
.,TRBV5-1,TRBJ1-2,TRBD1,TGCGCCAGCAGCTTGGAGGGACAGGGCGGCTATGGCTACACCTTC,CASSLEGQGGYGYTF
.,TRBV10-3,TRBJ1-5,.,TGTGCCACCGCAGTGGGCGGGGAGGAGAATCAGCCCCAGCATTTT,CATAVGGEENQPQHF
.,TRBV9,TRBJ2-5,.,TGTGCCAGCAGCCCCAGTCTTTTCCAAGAGACCCAGTACTTC,CASSPSLFQETQYF
.,TRBV7-2,TRBJ2-1,TRBD2,TGTGCCAGCAGCCCAACTAGCGGGAGGGCCGGGGAGCAGTTCTTC,CASSPTSGRAGEQFF
.,TRBV27,TRBJ1-4,TRBD1,TGTGCCAGCAGGTTGACAGGGGGCAATGAAAAACTGTTTTTT,CASRLTGGNEKLFF